These 22 T cell receptor beta chains were all obtained from the same sample, sequenced in a study of CD8+ T cells in alopecia areata. Combined cutaneous lymph node cells underwent sorting by CD4, CD8alpha, NKG2D, NKG2ACE and additional markers. As the sequencing template, cDNA was produced by extracting RNA and reverse transcribing it. Some clones are missing from TCRdb's copy, which holds only in-frame ones; the method was immunoSEQ multiplex PCR. The sample shows 250,000 or so clones, none of them appearing just once. Specimen: CD4+ T cells sorted from a lymph node. The source of these receptors is a C3H/HeJ mouse with alopecia areata. MHC haplotype of the mouse line: H2-k.

Details on this clone: These gene names are mouse names. Read data end 4 residues before the CDR3 end; the end is taken from the germline J gene. The chain combines TRBV17 with TRBJ2-5, with TRBD1 matching over 8 bases. The CDR3 contains 15 residues. From germline, CDR1 is MNHDT and CDR2 YYDKIL. Partial CDR3 DNA: TGTGCTAGCAGTAGAAGGGCAGGGGGCAGGGAC. Encoded protein: CASSRRAGGRD. The entire CDR3 reads CASSRRAGGRDTQYF. The full variable domain, its missing parts supplied by reference TRBV17 and TRBJ2-5, is DTTVKQNPRYKLARVGKPVNLICSQTMNHDTMYWYQKKPNQAPKLLLFYYDKILNREADTFEKFQSSRPNNSFCSLYIGSAGLEYSAMYLCASSRRAGGRDTQYFGPGTRLLVL.

Comment on this clone: The gene names given are mouse names. The read halts 4 residues ahead of the CDR3 end, with the missing end drawn from the germline J gene. This sample also contains other DNA sequences that code for the same CDR3. The chain has TRBV14 and TRBJ2-7, with 7 bases that match TRBD1. With V trimmed by 2 bases and J by 1 base, 0 bases remained unmatched. The CDR3 runs to 13 residues. Looked up from germline, CDR1 is SGHDT and CDR2 is FRDEAV. The CDR3 is CASSLTGSYEQYF. Incomplete CDR3 DNA: TGTGCCAGCAGTTTGACAGGGTCCTAT.

In the case of this clone: Gene names refer to mouse genes. The DNA ends 4 residues before the CDR3 does, and the rest of the CDR3 is filled in from the germline J gene. The chain carries TRBV31 and TRBJ1-1; perhaps TRBD1 as D (6 bases). Deletions cut 1 base from V and 4 bases from J, with 16 bases between. The germline gives CDR1 GKSSPN, CDR2 SITVG. The CDR3 has 15 residues. The CDR3 sequence is CAWSPGRGGLTEVFF. The covered CDR3 bases are TGTGCCTGGAGTCCGGGCAGGGGAGGCCTCACA. The whole variable domain, remainder taken from reference TRBV31 and TRBJ1-1, is AQTIHQWPVAEIKAVGSPLSLGCTIKGKSSPNLYWYWQATGGTLQQLFYSITVGQVESVVQLNLSASRPKDDQFILSTEKLLLSHSGFYLCAWSPGRGGLTEVFFGKGTRLTVV.

In this sample, this clone turned up a few times. Here the gene names and germline are mouse. The observed sequence ends 4 residues before the CDR3 terminus, with the missing tail filled in from the germline J gene. This chain uses TRBV1 with TRBJ2-5; TRBD2 matches 8 bases. The CDR3 is 15 amino acids. Germline lookup yields CDR1 NSQYPW and CDR2 LRSPGD (reference sequence). This chain's CDR3 is CTCSADLGGGDTQYF. Incomplete CDR3 DNA: TGCACCTGCAGTGCAGATCTGGGGGGAGGAGAC.

Comment on this clone: Germline and genes here are mouse. Read coverage stops 4 residues before the CDR3 terminus; the germline J gene supplies the remainder. The V call is TRBV5, the J call TRBJ1-1, with D possibly matching TRBD1 (5 bases). The CDR3 spans 13 residues. Germline V gene sequence: CDR1 LGHNA, CDR2 YNLKQL (reference sequence). CDR3 region: CASSQDWGREVFF. CDR3 bases read: TGTGCCAGCAGCCAAGACTGGGGGAGA.

This clone was seen ten or more times. Gene and germline names: mouse. The read ends 4 residues shy of where the CDR3 ends; the end is completed using the germline J gene. The chain combines TRBV16 with TRBJ1-2; the D gene is possibly TRBD1 (6 bases). The CDR3 contains 16 residues. V was pared by 1 base and J by 0 bases, with 12 bases between. From germline, CDR1 is SGHSA and CDR2 FRNQAP. CDR3: CASSLGGDNANSDYTF. The sequenced CDR3 bases are TGTGCAAGCAGCTTAGGAGGGGACAATGCAAACTCC.

Comment on this clone: Germline and genes here are mouse. The read stops 4 residues short of the end of the CDR3; the missing end is completed from the germline J gene. V and J are TRBV19 and TRBJ1-1; D unclear. There are 13 residues in the CDR3. Trimming cost V 4 bases and J 3 bases, with 10 bases left between them. Per the germline V gene, CDR1 is FNHDT and CDR2 is SITEND (reference sequence). Incomplete CDR3 DNA: TGTGCCAGCAGTCAAAGTAGGGACACA. This translates into CASSQSRDT. The full CDR3 sequence reads CASSQSRDTEVFF.

Comment on this clone: Gene names are the mouse ones. Read data end 4 residues before the CDR3 end; the end is taken from the germline J gene. V and J are TRBV1 and TRBJ2-2, with 9 bases matching TRBD2. Per the germline V gene, CDR1 is NSQYPW and CDR2 is LRSPGD (reference sequence). This CDR3 is 15 amino acids long. The J segment lost 0 bases and the V segment lost 6 bases, leaving 2 bases of the junction unmatched. CDR3 residues: CTCRGLGSNTGQLYF. The DNA read from the CDR3 is TGCACCTGCAGAGGACTGGGGTCAAACACCGGG.

As to this clone: The genes are named according to mouse. The CDR3 end is not reached by the read, which stops 4 residues before it; the germline J gene fills it in. V and J are TRBV13-1 and TRBJ2-3, with 11 bases matching TRBD2. CDR3 length equals 17 residues. Per the germline V gene, CDR1 is NSHNY and CDR2 is SYGAGN. V was pared by 3 bases and J by 2 bases, with 8 bases of the junction left unmatched. CDR3 bases read: TGTGCCAGCAGTGGCAGGACTGGGGGGAATTTTGCAGAA. Translating gives CASSGRTGGNFAE. The full CDR3 protein reads CASSGRTGGNFAETLYF.

This clone was recorded a few times. A much larger clone lies a single base off, so this may be a read error. Mouse germline and gene names are used. Read coverage stops 4 residues before the CDR3 terminus; the germline J gene supplies the remainder. The V and J genes are TRBV19 and TRBJ1-2; D perhaps matches TRBD1 (6 bases). The CDR3 consists of 14 residues. Germline V CDR1 and CDR2: FNHDT, SITEND (reference sequence). Deletions cut 5 bases from V and 1 base from J, with 12 bases between. The CDR3 loop reads CASSPGTINSDYTF. The part of the CDR3 DNA that was read is TGTGCCAGCAGCCCCGGGACAATAAACTCC.

Worth noting for this clone: Germline and genes: mouse. From the germline J gene comes the end of the CDR3, since the read stops 4 residues before it. Other DNA sequences in this specimen translate into the identical CDR3. The chain employs TRBV5 and TRBJ2-3; D remains ambiguous. CDR1 is LGHNA, CDR2 YNLKQL, per germline (reference sequence). The CDR3 spans 15 residues. The V gene lost 0 bases and the J gene lost 0 bases, with 7 bases spanning the gap. The chain's CDR3 is CASSQDRSSAETLYF. The CDR3 DNA, read in part, is TGTGCCAGCAGCCAAGACAGGTCTAGTGCAGAA.

This clone showed up many times. The listed genes are named as in mouse. The CDR3 goes on 4 residues after the read ends, and that part is filled in from the germline J gene. This chain joins TRBV17 and TRBJ2-7, with a possible D match to TRBD2 (6 bases). Germline CDR1 MNHDT, CDR2 YYDKIL. The CDR3 runs 14 residues. Between the trimmed V and J ends, which lost 6 bases and 0 bases, there was a span of 12 bases. The CDR3 DNA, read in part, is TGTGCTAGCAGGGGGGGAGGAGGCTCCTAT. As protein: CASRGGGGSY. The entire CDR3 is CASRGGGGSYEQYF.

Details on this clone: Mouse names are used for the genes. The CDR3 end falls 4 residues outside the read, so it is completed with the germline J gene. V gene TRBV13-3 combines with J gene TRBJ1-1; 9 bases map to TRBD1. V lost 7 bases, J lost 2 bases, and 3 bases stayed unmatched. The CDR3 length is 13 residues. The germline V gene has CDR1 NNHDY and CDR2 SYVADS. CDR3 DNA (partial): TGTGCCAGCCGGGACAGGGATAACACA. Residues: CASRDRDNT. From start to end, the CDR3 is CASRDRDNTEVFF.

This clone was detected only a few times. These gene names are mouse names. From the germline J gene comes the end of the CDR3, since the read stops 4 residues before it. The chain uses TRBV13-3 and TRBJ2-3; the D gene is possibly TRBD1 (5 bases). The CDR3 is 15 amino acids. In germline, CDR1 is NNHDY, CDR2 SYVADS. V was clipped by 0 bases and J by 0 bases, with 8 bases between them. This chain's CDR3 is CASSDGTSSAETLYF. Partial CDR3 DNA: TGTGCCAGCAGTGATGGGACATCTAGTGCAGAA.

This clone was found many times. Gene labels here are mouse ones. The missing CDR3 end, 4 residues past where the read stops, is filled in from the germline J gene. This sample also contains other DNA sequences that code for the same CDR3. This sequence joins TRBV19 and TRBJ1-2; 9 nucleotides align to TRBD1. Germline loops: CDR1 FNHDT, CDR2 SITEND (reference sequence). Trimming removed 4 bases from V and 0 bases from J; junction bases left unmatched: 1. CDR3 size: 14 residues. The CDR3 DNA, read in part, is TGTGCCAGCAGTGACAGGGGGTCAAACTCC. Amino acid sequence: CASSDRGSNS. The CDR3, in full, reads CASSDRGSNSDYTF.

As concerns this clone: All gene names here are mouse names. The read ends 4 residues before the CDR3 terminus; that terminus is restored from the germline J gene. The sample contains more than one DNA sequence encoding this CDR3. The J gene is TRBJ2-3, the V gene TRBV19, with 8 positions matching TRBD2. Germline V lookup: CDR1 FNHDT, CDR2 SITEND (reference sequence). V shed 1 base and J 0 bases; nucleotides not matched to a gene: 1. The CDR3 totals 15 residues. The CDR3 spells CASSITGGSAETLYF. The sequenced CDR3 bases are TGTGCCAGCAGTATAACTGGGGGTAGTGCAGAA.

This clone came up a few times. Here the gene names and germline are mouse. From the germline J gene comes the end of the CDR3, since the read stops 4 residues before it. The chain recombines TRBV1 with TRBJ2-7, with a tentative D call TRBD1 (6 bases). The V gene's germline CDR1 is NSQYPW and CDR2 LRSPGD (reference sequence). The ends were cut back, 5 bases at V and 0 bases at J, with 14 bases in the middle. The CDR3 consists of 15 residues. The CDR3 protein is CTCSHQGPSSYEQYF. Incomplete CDR3 DNA: TGCACCTGCAGTCACCAGGGGCCGAGCTCCTAT.

This clone was recorded a few times. All gene names here are mouse names. The DNA ends 4 residues before the CDR3 does, and the rest of the CDR3 is filled in from the germline J gene. The gene calls are TRBV14 and TRBJ2-5; TRBD1 might be the D (6 bases). The ends were cut back, 5 bases at V and 3 bases at J, with 13 bases in the middle. Germline V lookup: CDR1 SGHDT, CDR2 FRDEAV. This CDR3 region has 14 residues. CDR3 region: CASSQGTTQDTQYF. The DNA read from the CDR3 is TGTGCCAGCAGCCAGGGGACAACACAAGAC.

In the case of this clone: The listed genes are named as in mouse. The read terminates 4 residues before the CDR3 end, so the remaining end is supplied by the germline J gene. The chain joins TRBV13-1 to TRBJ2-5, with 7 positions matching TRBD1. Germline V gives CDR1 NSHNY, CDR2 SYGAGN. The length of the CDR3 is 15 residues. Trimming removed 3 bases from V and 3 bases from J; junction bases left unmatched: 7. The CDR3 protein is CASSGTGTEQDTQYF. CDR3 DNA, as far as it was read: TGTGCCAGCAGTGGGACCGGGACAGAACAAGAC.

This clone occurred a few times. Genes here carry mouse names. The read ends 4 residues shy of where the CDR3 ends; the end is completed using the germline J gene. This rearrangement joins TRBV13-3 to TRBJ2-2, with D possibly matching TRBD1 (6 bases). CDR3 size: 15 residues. Germline CDR1 NNHDY, CDR2 SYVADS. The V end lost 0 bases, the J end lost 3 bases, and 9 bases lay between the germline ends. The CDR3 sequence is CASSDEGQYTGQLYF. The part of the CDR3 DNA that was read is TGTGCCAGCAGTGATGAGGGACAATACACCGGG.

This clone turned up a few times. Genes and germline come from the mouse. With the read ending 4 residues before the CDR3 end, the germline J gene is used to fill in that end. This chain links TRBV19 with TRBJ1-1, with TRBD1 matching over 9 bases. The CDR3 contains 16 residues. The V gene's germline CDR1 is FNHDT and CDR2 SITEND (reference sequence). Unmatched junction bases numbered 5, after V lost 2 bases and J lost 0 bases. The part of the CDR3 DNA that was read is TGTGCCAGCAGTATCCGGGACAGGGAGCCAAACACA. It codes for CASSIRDREPNT. The entire CDR3 reads CASSIRDREPNTEVFF.

The table lists this clone with a few counts. Gene labels here are mouse ones. The read falls 4 residues short of the CDR3 end, and the missing part is taken from the germline J gene. V usage is TRBV2 and J usage is TRBJ1-2; TRBD1 matches at 8 bases. The CDR3 runs 14 residues. With 4 bases clipped from V and 0 bases from J, the junction kept 1 base outside the gene matches. Germline CDR1 is LGHNA and CDR2 is YSYQKL. The sequenced part of the CDR3 DNA is TGTGCCAGCAGCCCGACAGGGGCAAACTCC. Its translation is CASSPTGANS. The entire CDR3 sequence reads CASSPTGANSDYTF.